This TCR beta chain emerged from a study of blood T cell repertoires in COVID-19. At the level of the study: Researchers got acute and convalescent COVID-19 samples from the United States, Italy and Spain. T cells, B-cell-depleted T cells, or PBMCs supplied cDNA or gDNA.

CDR3 size: 15 residues. V lost 3 bases to trimming and J lost 2 bases; unmatched junction nucleotides: 5. From germline, CDR1 is MDHEN and CDR2 SYDVKM. As processed by the authors: How many nucleated cells were present was estimated from reference gene primer amplification. The assay was immunoSEQ multiplex PCR, and TCRdb's table has in-frame clones only and misses some. That table is the source of V, J and clone size, and D and trimming were worked out from the DNA. The sample gives a few hundred thousand clones, roughly 80% of which show up once; 3% to 3.5% is in the top ten. This clone was recorded only once.

V and J are TRBV28 and TRBJ2-7; 9 bases fit TRBD2. Sequencing was performed on peripheral blood. The source of this sequence is a woman under 40 who had recovered from COVID-19. The CDR3 sequence: CASSFLAGPTYEQYF. CDR3 nucleotides: TGTGCCAGCAGTTTTCTAGCGGGGCCAACCTACGAGCAGTACTTC. The full variable domain, rest sourced from reference TRBV28 and TRBJ2-7, is DVKVTQSSRYLVKRTGEKVFLECVQDMDHENMFWYRQDPGLGLRLIYFSYDVKMKEKGDIPEGYSVSREKKERFSLILESASTNQTSMYLCASSFLAGPTYEQYFGPGTRLTVT.